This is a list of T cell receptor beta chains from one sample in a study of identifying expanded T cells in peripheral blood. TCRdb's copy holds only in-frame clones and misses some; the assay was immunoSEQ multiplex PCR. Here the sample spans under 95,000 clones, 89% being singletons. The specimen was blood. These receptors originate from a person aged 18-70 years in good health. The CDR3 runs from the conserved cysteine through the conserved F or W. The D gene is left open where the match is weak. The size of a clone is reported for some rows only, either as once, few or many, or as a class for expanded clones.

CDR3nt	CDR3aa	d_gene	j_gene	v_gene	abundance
TGTGCCAGCAGCATCCATCCCTCCTACGAGCAGTACTTC	CASSIHPSYEQYF	NA	TRBJ2-7	TRBV7-2	few
TGTGCCAGCAGCTCTAGCGGGCCGAACATTCAGTACTTC	CASSSSGPNIQYF	TRBD2	TRBJ2-4	TRBV5-6	NA
TGTGCCAGCAGCCCGCTTAGGGTAGCCACTGAAGCTTTCTTT	CASSPLRVATEAFF	NA	TRBJ1-1	TRBV11-1	NA
TGTGCCAGCAGCTTCAAGACAGGCATCTCTGGAAACACCATATATTTT	CASSFKTGISGNTIYF	NA	TRBJ1-3	TRBV7-2	NA
TGTGCCAGCAGCTCGGACAGGTACGAGCAGTACTTC	CASSSDRYEQYF	TRBD1	TRBJ2-7	TRBV5-6	few
TGTGCCAGCACTCAATTGAGGGGGGGGGAGACCCAGTACTTC	CASTQLRGGETQYF	NA	TRBJ2-5	TRBV2	NA
TGTGCCACCAGTGACAGGGGCTACGAGCAGTACTTC	CATSDRGYEQYF	TRBD1	TRBJ2-7	TRBV15	NA
TGCAGCGTTAGCGGACTCGCGAACACCGGGGAGCTGTTTTTT	CSVSGLANTGELFF	NA	TRBJ2-2	TRBV29-1	few
TGTGCCAGTAACTCGGACCGCGACAAGGGCTCAGGAAACACCATATATTTT	CASNSDRDKGSGNTIYF	NA	TRBJ1-3	TRBV19	NA
TGCAGCGTTTCCTTCTCATCCCAAGAGACCCAGTACTTC	CSVSFSSQETQYF	NA	TRBJ2-5	TRBV29-1	NA
TGTGCCAGCAGCTTCTGGACTAGCGGGTCCAATGAGCAGTTCTTC	CASSFWTSGSNEQFF	TRBD2	TRBJ2-1	TRBV7-9	NA
TGCAGCGCCACAGGGGGCGCGGATGGCTACACCTTC	CSATGGADGYTF	TRBD1	TRBJ1-2	TRBV29-1	NA